This T cell receptor (beta chain) was profiled in a study of CD8 T cells in Susac syndrome (dated by TCRdb to about 2019). With respect to the entire study: Whether CD8+ T cell activation and differentiation in Susac syndrome was antigen driven was tested using repertoire sequencing. The study compared CD8+ T cell repertoire clonality among 12 healthy donors, 14 Susac syndrome patients and roughly 16 multiple sclerosis patients.

RNA was extracted using the RNeasy kit, and roughly 0.45 to 1 ug of the RNA was reverse transcribed with random hexamers. The immunoSEQ multiplex PCR assay, covering 54 Vbeta and 13 Jbeta segments, was used to amplify TCR beta CDR3 regions. Bias from PCR amplification was corrected by using a synthetic template baseline for primer optimization and for computational correction. Per the original workflow: Only productive sequences were kept, with reads annotated to V, D and J genes according to IMGT and analyzed in immunoSEQ Analyzer. Clonality was computed as one minus Shannon entropy normalized by log2 of the number of productive unique sequences. Public and private clones were assessed among the 100 most prevalent clones of each patient and control. Clones were defined as Susac-specific when absent from the healthy and MS cohorts, from approximately 1,100 published viral clones and from other ImmuneACCESS disease sequences. TCRdb redid the processing of the public reads, applying fastp at Q25 and MiXCR, and retained in-frame beta chains. Each record represents a unique CDR3 protein, reported with the most common genes and DNA among its rows. TCRdb's processing, not the study's, gives the V and J calls here. A total of about 73,000 distinct CDR3 sequences appear in this sample, about 95% of them only once. The ten biggest clones cover roughly 0.4% of the sample.

There are 14 amino acids in the CDR3, from cysteine to phenylalanine inclusive. CDR3 DNA is the only sequence kept; it has 42 bases, read in frame from the first base. Per the germline V gene, MNHEY is the CDR1 and SVGAGI is the CDR2. The junction carries 17 bases between V and J, which are trimmed by 6 bases and 6 bases respectively. Remarks on this clonotype: Its specific antigen is unknown. One base away there is no much larger clone; base qualities are not given.

High-throughput TCR beta sequencing profiled peripheral blood CD8+ and CD4+ T cells from healthy donors, Susac syndrome patients and multiple sclerosis patients. Multiple sclerosis controls were treatment-naive patients with stable or active relapsing-remitting disease fulfilling revised McDonald criteria. CD8+ TEMRA cells were enriched by FACS, while bulk CD8+ and CD4+ T cells were purified by magnetic negative isolation. Blood was collected in EDTA tubes and processed within 24 hours, with PBMCs isolated through density gradient centrifugation. PBMCs intended for TCR sequencing were cryopreserved in liquid nitrogen and were subsequently thawed in a 37 degrees C water bath. Purity of sorted or isolated CD4+, CD8+ and CD8+ TEMRA cells was at least 90%. Broad study findings and their caveats: The study acknowledged that relatively few individuals were included in the TCR sequencing and HLA analysis.

The V gene is TRBV6-5 and the J gene is TRBJ1-1; the D region possibly corresponds to TRBD1 (5 bases align). This clonotype was sampled from a human donor with multiple sclerosis. The sample consisted of CD8+ T cells from PBMCs. CDR3 reads: CASRDFGGGSEAFF. Read as DNA, the sequence is TGTGCCAGCAGGGACTTTGGTGGGGGATCTGAAGCTTTCTTT.